A single sample gave rise to the 20 T cell receptor beta chains below, sequenced in a study of blood T cell repertoires in COVID-19. Data came from immunoSEQ multiplex PCR; TCRdb stores just in-frame clones and leaves some out. The repertoire holds about 330,000 clones, with more than 70% as singletons. Specimen: peripheral blood. These receptor sequences come from a woman aged 45-59 years with acute or convalescent COVID-19.

V and J are TRBV19 and TRBJ2-3; D is possibly TRBD1 (7 bases). Germline V gene data show CDR1 as LNHDA and CDR2 as SQIVND (reference sequence). V lost 3 bases, J lost 6 bases, and 16 bases lay in between. The CDR3 length is 15 residues. CDR3 region: CASSMRGRGVDTQYF. The CDR3 DNA is TGTGCCAGTAGTATGAGAGGCAGGGGGGTCGATACGCAGTATTTT.

The chain is built from TRBV7-6 and TRBJ2-5; D gene unclear. The CDR3 covers 16 residues. V lost 2 bases, J lost 3 bases, and 16 bases lay in between. Germline V lookup: CDR1 SGHVS, CDR2 FNYEAQ. The CDR3 bases are TGTGCCAGCAGCTTAAGTTTGGTACAAACAAAAGAGACCCAGTACTTC. Translation: CASSLSLVQTKETQYF. The variable domain in full, completed from reference TRBV7-6 and TRBJ2-5, reads GAGVSQSPRYKVTKRGQDVALRCDPISGHVSLYWYRQALGQGPEFLTYFNYEAQQDKSGLPNDRFSAERPEGSISTLTIQRTEQRDSAMYRCASSLSLVQTKETQYFGPGTRLLVL.

CDR3 sequence: CATSDLSPGLDTQYF. CDR3 coding DNA: TGTGCCACCAGTGATTTGTCTCCCGGGTTGGATACGCAGTATTTT. V and J are TRBV24-1 and TRBJ2-3, with no clear D. Trimming took off 0 bases at V and 6 bases at J, with 12 bases between the two ends. Germline CDR1 is KGHDR and CDR2 is SFDVKD. The CDR3 runs 15 residues.

The chain carries TRBV5-8 and TRBJ1-5; TRBD1 matches 7 bases. The germline gives CDR1 SGHTS, CDR2 YDEGEE. J lost 0 bases, V lost 3 bases, and 9 bases had no gene match. The CDR3 contains 17 residues. CDR3 bases: TGTGCCAGCAGCTGGCCGACAGGGCCATATAGCAATCAGCCCCAGCATTTT. Its translation is CASSWPTGPYSNQPQHF.

The chain couples TRBV20-1 to TRBJ2-2; 8 bases align to TRBD2. This CDR3 comprises 16 residues. V was pared by 3 bases and J by 7 bases, with 13 bases of the junction left unmatched. Germline values: CDR1 DFQATT, CDR2 SNEGSKA (reference sequence). CDR3 sequence (DNA): TGCAGTGCTAGTGGTCCAGCGGGAGCGATTGGCGGGGAGCTGTTTTTT. Translated: CSASGPAGAIGGELFF.

The chain recombines TRBV12-3 or TRBV12-4 with TRBJ1-2; the D is unclear. V was trimmed by 6 bases and J by 5 bases, leaving 7 bases between them. This CDR3 has 11 amino acids. CDR3 nucleotide sequence: TGTGCCAGCAGCCCTCTTTATGGCTACACCTTC. Amino acid sequence: CASSPLYGYTF.

The chain combines TRBV18 with TRBJ1-6; D is perhaps TRBD1 (5 bases). The CDR3 sequence is 16 residues long. Trimming removed 3 bases from V and 7 bases from J, with 16 bases in between. CDR1 and CDR2 from the germline V gene are KGHSH and LQKENI. CDR3 sequence (DNA): TGTGCCAGCTCACCGGAAAGGGGAATAGGGAATTCACCCCTCCACTTT. Translation: CASSPERGIGNSPLHF.

V and J are TRBV5-1 and TRBJ1-6; 7 positions agree with TRBD1. CDR3 length: 14 residues. The V segment lost 0 bases and the J segment 9 bases; nucleotides outside the gene matches: 3. Germline-derived CDR1 and CDR2 are SGHRS and YFSETQ. The CDR3 bases are TGCGCCAGCAGCTTGGGACAGGGTGTTTCACCCCTCCACTTT. It translates to CASSLGQGVSPLHF.

J is TRBJ2-2 and V is TRBV19; 7 bases are a match to TRBD2. Unmatched junction bases numbered 14, after V lost 6 bases and J lost 1 base. This CDR3 is 18 amino acids long. Germline CDR1 reads LNHDA; CDR2 reads SQIVND (reference sequence). The DNA of the CDR3 is TGTGCCAGTAGCGGCTATCTTGGGAGGGTCCGGAACACCGGGGAGCTGTTTTTT. Protein: CASSGYLGRVRNTGELFF.

The chain uses TRBV5-1 and TRBJ2-5, with 14 bases aligning to TRBD2. CDR1 is SGHRS, CDR2 YFSETQ, per germline. V dropped 3 bases and J dropped 0; count of bases not matched to a gene: 4. This CDR3 has 17 residues. CDR3 in DNA: TGCGCCAGCAGCTCGGGACTAGCGGGAGTGTACCAAGAGACCCAGTACTTC. Protein product: CASSSGLAGVYQETQYF.

This chain links TRBV27 with TRBJ2-1; D not resolved. CDR1 is MNHEY, CDR2 SMNVEV, per germline (reference sequence). The CDR3 extends over 12 amino acids. The V gene lost 7 bases and the J gene lost 3 bases, with 7 bases spanning the gap. DNA of the CDR3: TGTGCCAGCAAGCGCGGCTACAATGAGCAGTTCTTC. This gives the protein CASKRGYNEQFF.

The rearrangement links TRBV2 to TRBJ1-2; 9 bases fit TRBD1. This CDR3 spans 15 amino acids. Unmatched junction bases numbered 8, after V lost 6 bases and J lost 3 bases. CDR1 and CDR2 (germline): SNHLY, FYNNEI. CDR3 loop: CASSMDRGLDYGYTF. CDR3 DNA: TGTGCCAGCAGCATGGACAGGGGTCTTGACTATGGCTACACCTTC.

The V call is TRBV27, the J call TRBJ1-1, with D perhaps TRBD1 (6 bases). Germline V gene lookup returns CDR1 MNHEY and CDR2 SMNVEV (reference sequence). The CDR3 runs 14 residues. The V and J ends lost 5 bases and 1 base respectively, with 11 bases between them. CDR3 in amino acids: CASSVRGQNTEAFF. The CDR3 DNA sequence: TGTGCCAGCAGTGTCAGGGGCCAGAACACTGAAGCTTTCTTT.

Here the CDR3 DNA reads TGCAGCGCCACCGACCGGGACAGGGGACTGAACACCGGGGAGCTGTTTTTT. Translation gives CSATDRDRGLNTGELFF. The chain combines TRBV29-1 with TRBJ2-2, with 10 bases that match TRBD1. CDR3 size: 17 residues. V lost 7 bases to trimming and J lost 1 base; unmatched junction nucleotides: 12. The germline gives CDR1 SQVTM, CDR2 ANQGSEA.

The chain is built from TRBV19 and TRBJ2-7; TRBD1 aligns across 7 bases. Unmatched junction bases numbered 6, after V lost 7 bases and J lost 3 bases. Germline V gene lookup returns CDR1 LNHDA and CDR2 SQIVND (reference sequence). This CDR3 has 13 amino acids. The CDR3 DNA reads TGTGCCAGTACCGGGGACAGTGACTACGAGCAGTACTTC. It specifies CASTGDSDYEQYF.

This clone has just one count. The chain combines TRBV3-1 (or the pseudogene TRBV3-2) with TRBJ1-1, with D maybe TRBD1 (6 bases). Germline V lookup: CDR1 LGHDT, CDR2 YNNKEL (reference sequence). Trimming shortened V by 4 bases and J by 6 bases, and 15 bases separated the two germline ends. The CDR3 has 14 amino acids. As DNA, the CDR3 is TGTGCCAGCAGCCTTTCATACAGGGTTGCTGAAGCTTTCTTT. It is translated as CASSLSYRVAEAFF.

This sequence joins TRBV27 and TRBJ2-1, with 8 positions matching TRBD2. The CDR3 covers 16 residues. Germline V gives CDR1 MNHEY, CDR2 SMNVEV (reference sequence). The junction had 10 bases not matched to a gene; V was cut back by 8 bases and J by 1 base. The CDR3 DNA sequence: TGTGCCAGCGGACCCCAACTAGCGGTGTCCTACAATGAGCAGTTCTTC. It specifies CASGPQLAVSYNEQFF.

This chain links TRBV5-1 with TRBJ2-3, with TRBD1 matching over 9 bases. This CDR3 is built from 15 residues. V dropped 4 bases and J dropped 5; count of bases not matched to a gene: 8. Germline assignment: CDR1 SGHRS and CDR2 YFSETQ. The CDR3 region is CASSGGQGGGDTQYF. The CDR3 DNA is TGCGCCAGCAGCGGGGGACAGGGCGGGGGAGATACGCAGTATTTT. Combining the CDR3 with reference TRBV5-1 and TRBJ2-3 gives the whole variable domain KAGVTQTPRYLIKTRGQQVTLSCSPISGHRSVSWYQQTPGQGLQFLFEYFSETQRNKGNFPGRFSGRQFSNSRSEMNVSTLELGDSALYLCASSGGQGGGDTQYFGPGTRLTVL.

V is TRBV6-5 and J is TRBJ1-2; 10 bases are shared with TRBD1. J lost 6 bases, V lost 3 bases, and 10 bases had no gene match. Germline V CDR1 and CDR2: MNHEY, SVGAGI. There are 16 residues in the CDR3. CDR3 sequence: CASSYGGPGQGNGYTF. CDR3 DNA: TGTGCCAGCAGTTATGGGGGACCGGGACAGGGGAATGGCTACACCTTC.

The gene calls are TRBV24-1 and TRBJ2-3, with a possible D match to TRBD2 (5 bases). Germline loops: CDR1 KGHDR, CDR2 SFDVKD. The CDR3 is made up of 13 amino acids. V was pared by 3 bases and J by 6 bases, with 9 bases between. CDR3: CATSDLAFDTQYF. The CDR3 region has the DNA TGTGCCACCAGTGATCTAGCATTTGATACGCAGTATTTT.